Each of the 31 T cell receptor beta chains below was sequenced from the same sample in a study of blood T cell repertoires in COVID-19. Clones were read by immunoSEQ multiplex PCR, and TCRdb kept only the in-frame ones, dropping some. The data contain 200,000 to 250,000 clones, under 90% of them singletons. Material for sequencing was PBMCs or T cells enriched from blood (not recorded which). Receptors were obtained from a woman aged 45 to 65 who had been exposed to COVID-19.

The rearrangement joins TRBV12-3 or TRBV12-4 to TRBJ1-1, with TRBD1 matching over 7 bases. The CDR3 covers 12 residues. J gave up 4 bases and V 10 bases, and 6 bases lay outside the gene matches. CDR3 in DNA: TGTGCCACCCGGAGGGGGCCCACTGAAGCTTTCTTT. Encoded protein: CATRRGPTEAFF.

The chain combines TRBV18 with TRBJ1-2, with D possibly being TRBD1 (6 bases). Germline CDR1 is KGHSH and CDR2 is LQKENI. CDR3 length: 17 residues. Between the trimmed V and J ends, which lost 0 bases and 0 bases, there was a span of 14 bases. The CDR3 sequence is CASSPPDRTSTNYGYTF. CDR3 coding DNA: TGTGCCAGCTCACCACCGGACAGAACCTCAACTAACTATGGCTACACCTTC. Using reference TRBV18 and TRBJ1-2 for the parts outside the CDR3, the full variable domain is NAGVMQNPRHLVRRRGQEARLRCSPMKGHSHVYWYRQLPEEGLKFMVYLQKENIIDESGMPKERFSAEFPKEGPSILRIQQVVRGDSAAYFCASSPPDRTSTNYGYTFGSGTRLTVV.

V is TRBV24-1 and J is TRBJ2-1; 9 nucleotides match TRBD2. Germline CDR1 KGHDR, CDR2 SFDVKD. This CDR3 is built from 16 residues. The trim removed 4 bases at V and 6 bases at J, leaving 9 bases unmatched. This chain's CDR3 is CATSDSGLAEVNEQFF. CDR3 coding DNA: TGTGCCACCAGTGACTCGGGACTAGCAGAGGTCAATGAGCAGTTCTTC.

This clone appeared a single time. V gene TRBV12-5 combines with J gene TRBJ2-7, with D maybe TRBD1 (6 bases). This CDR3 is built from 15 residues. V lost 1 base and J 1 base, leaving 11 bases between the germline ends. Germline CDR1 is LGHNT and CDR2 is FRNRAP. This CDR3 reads CASGLAPDRSYEQYF. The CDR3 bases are TGTGCTAGTGGTTTGGCCCCGGACAGATCCTACGAGCAGTACTTC.

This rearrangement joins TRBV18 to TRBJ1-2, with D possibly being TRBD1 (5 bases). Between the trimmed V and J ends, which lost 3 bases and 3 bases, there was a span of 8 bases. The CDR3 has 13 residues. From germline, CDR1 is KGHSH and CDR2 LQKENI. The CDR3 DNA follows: TGTGCCAGCTCACCGAAACAGGACTATGGCTACACCTTC. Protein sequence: CASSPKQDYGYTF.

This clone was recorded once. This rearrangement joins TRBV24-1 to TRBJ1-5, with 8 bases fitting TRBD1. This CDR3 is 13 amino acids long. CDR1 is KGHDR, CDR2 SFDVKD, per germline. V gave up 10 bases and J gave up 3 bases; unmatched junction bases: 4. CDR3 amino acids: CATSGGLNQPQHF. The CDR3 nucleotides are TGTGCCACTTCAGGGGGCCTCAATCAGCCCCAGCATTTT.

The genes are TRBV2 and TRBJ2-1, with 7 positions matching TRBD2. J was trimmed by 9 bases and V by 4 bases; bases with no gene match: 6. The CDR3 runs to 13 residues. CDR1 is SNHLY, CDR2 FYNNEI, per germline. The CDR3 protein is CASSASGVTEQFF. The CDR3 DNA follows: TGTGCCAGCAGTGCCAGCGGGGTTACTGAGCAGTTCTTC.

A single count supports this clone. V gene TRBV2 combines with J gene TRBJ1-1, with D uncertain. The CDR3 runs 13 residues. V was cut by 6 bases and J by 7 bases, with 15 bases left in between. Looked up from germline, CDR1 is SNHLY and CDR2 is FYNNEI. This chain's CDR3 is CASSLYRPGEAFF. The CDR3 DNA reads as TGTGCCAGCAGCCTATACCGGCCGGGTGAAGCTTTCTTT.

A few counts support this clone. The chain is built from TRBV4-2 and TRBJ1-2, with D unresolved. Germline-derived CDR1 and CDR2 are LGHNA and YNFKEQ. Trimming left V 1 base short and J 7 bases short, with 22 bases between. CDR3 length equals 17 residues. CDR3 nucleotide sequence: TGTGCCAGCAGCCAAGTTAGTCCTTCTCTCCCTAGTGGTGGCTACACCTTC. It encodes CASSQVSPSLPSGGYTF.

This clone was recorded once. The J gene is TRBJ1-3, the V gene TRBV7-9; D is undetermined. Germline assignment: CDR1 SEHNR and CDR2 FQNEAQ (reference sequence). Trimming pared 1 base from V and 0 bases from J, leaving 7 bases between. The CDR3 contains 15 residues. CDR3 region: CASSLDDFSGNTIYF. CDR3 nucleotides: TGTGCCAGCAGCTTAGACGACTTCTCTGGAAACACCATATATTTT.

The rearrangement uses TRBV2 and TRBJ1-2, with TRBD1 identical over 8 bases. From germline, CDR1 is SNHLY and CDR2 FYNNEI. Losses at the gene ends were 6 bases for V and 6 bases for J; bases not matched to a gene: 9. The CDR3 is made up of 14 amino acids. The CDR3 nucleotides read TGTGCCAGCAGAGCAGACAGGGGAAGTGATGGCTACACCTTC. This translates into CASRADRGSDGYTF.

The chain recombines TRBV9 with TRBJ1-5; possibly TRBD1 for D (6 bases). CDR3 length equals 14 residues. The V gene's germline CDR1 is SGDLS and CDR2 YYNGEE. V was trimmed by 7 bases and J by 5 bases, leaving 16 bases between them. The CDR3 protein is CASRAGGGHQPQHF. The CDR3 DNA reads TGTGCCAGCCGCGCCGGGGGGGGGCATCAGCCCCAGCATTTT.

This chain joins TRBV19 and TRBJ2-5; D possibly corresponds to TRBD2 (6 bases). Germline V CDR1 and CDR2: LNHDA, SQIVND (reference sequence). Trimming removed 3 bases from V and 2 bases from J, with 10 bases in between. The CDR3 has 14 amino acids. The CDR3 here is CASSIGGGQETQYF. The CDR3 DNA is TGTGCCAGTAGTATTGGTGGGGGGCAAGAGACCCAGTACTTC.

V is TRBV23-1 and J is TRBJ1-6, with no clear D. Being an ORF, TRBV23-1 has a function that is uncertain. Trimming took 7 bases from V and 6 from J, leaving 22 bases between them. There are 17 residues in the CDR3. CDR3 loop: CASTPNRPEETNSPLHF. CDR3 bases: TGCGCCAGCACCCCGAATCGTCCTGAGGAAACTAATTCACCCCTCCACTTT.

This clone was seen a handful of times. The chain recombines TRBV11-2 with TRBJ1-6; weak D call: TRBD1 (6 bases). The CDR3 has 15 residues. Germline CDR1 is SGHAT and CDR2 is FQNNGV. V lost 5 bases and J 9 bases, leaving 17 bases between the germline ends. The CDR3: CASSRDNPRGSPLHF. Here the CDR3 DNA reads TGTGCCAGCAGCCGGGACAACCCGAGGGGTTCACCCCTCCACTTT. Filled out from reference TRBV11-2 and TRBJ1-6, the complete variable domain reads EAGVAQSPRYKIIEKRQSVAFWCNPISGHATLYWYQQILGQGPKLLIQFQNNGVVDDSQLPKDRFSAERLKGVDSTLKIQPAKLEDSAVYLCASSRDNPRGSPLHFGNGTRLTVT.

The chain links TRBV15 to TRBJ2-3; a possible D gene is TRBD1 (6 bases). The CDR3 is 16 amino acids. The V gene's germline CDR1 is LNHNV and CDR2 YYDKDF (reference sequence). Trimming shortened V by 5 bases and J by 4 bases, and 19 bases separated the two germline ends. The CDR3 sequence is CATSSGHLLPADTQYF. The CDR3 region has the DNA TGTGCCACCAGCTCGGGACACCTCCTCCCCGCAGATACGCAGTATTTT.

The CDR3 sequence is CASSFPPDTEAFF. The CDR3 region has the DNA TGTGCCAGCAGTTTCCCGCCGGACACTGAAGCTTTCTTT. The gene calls are TRBV28 and TRBJ1-1, with D hard to call. CDR1 is MDHEN, CDR2 SYDVKM, per germline. The CDR3 runs 13 residues. Deletions cut 3 bases from V and 3 bases from J, with 8 bases between.

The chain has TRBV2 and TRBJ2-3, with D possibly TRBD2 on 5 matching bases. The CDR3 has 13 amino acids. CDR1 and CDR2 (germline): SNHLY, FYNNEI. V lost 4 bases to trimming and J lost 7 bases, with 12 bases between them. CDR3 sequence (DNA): TGTGCCAGCAGTGTCGGGAACGGAAATACGCAGTATTTT. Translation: CASSVGNGNTQYF.

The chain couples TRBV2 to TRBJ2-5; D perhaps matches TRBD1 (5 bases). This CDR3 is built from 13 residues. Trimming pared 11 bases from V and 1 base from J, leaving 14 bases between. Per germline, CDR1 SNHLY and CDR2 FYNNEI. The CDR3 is CAGEDSLQETQYF. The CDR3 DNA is TGTGCCGGGGAAGACAGCCTCCAAGAGACCCAGTACTTC.

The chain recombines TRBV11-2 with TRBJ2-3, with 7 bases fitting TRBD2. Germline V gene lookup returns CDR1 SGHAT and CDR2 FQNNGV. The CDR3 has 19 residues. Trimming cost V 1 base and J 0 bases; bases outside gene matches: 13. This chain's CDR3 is CASSLAPLGEGGSTDTQYF. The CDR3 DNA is TGTGCCAGCAGCTTAGCCCCTCTGGGGGAGGGCGGGAGCACAGATACGCAGTATTTT.

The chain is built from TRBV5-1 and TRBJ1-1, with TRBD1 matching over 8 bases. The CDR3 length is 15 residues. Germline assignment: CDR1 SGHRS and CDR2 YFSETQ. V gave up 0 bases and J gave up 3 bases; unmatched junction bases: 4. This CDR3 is CASSLGTGGDTEAFF. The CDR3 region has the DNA TGCGCCAGCAGCTTGGGTACAGGGGGGGACACTGAAGCTTTCTTT.

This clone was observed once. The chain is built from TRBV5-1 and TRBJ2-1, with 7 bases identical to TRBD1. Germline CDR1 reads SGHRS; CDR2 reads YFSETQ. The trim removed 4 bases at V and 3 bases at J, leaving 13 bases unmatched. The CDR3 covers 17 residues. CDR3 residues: CASSPRETGIGYNEQFF. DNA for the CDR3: TGCGCCAGCAGCCCGAGAGAGACAGGGATAGGCTACAATGAGCAGTTCTTC.

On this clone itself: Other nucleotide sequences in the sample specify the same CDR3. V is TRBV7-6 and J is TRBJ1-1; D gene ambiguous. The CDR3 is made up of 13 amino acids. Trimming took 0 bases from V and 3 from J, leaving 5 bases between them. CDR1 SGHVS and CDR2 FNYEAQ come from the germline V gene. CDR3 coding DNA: TGTGCCAGCAGCTTAGCCGGGGACACTGAAGCTTTCTTT. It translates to CASSLAGDTEAFF.

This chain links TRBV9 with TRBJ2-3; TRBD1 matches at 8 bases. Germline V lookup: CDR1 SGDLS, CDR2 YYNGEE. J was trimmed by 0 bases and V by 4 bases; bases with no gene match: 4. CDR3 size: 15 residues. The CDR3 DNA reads TGTGCCAGCAGCTTTGGACAGGGTAGCACAGATACGCAGTATTTT. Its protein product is CASSFGQGSTDTQYF.

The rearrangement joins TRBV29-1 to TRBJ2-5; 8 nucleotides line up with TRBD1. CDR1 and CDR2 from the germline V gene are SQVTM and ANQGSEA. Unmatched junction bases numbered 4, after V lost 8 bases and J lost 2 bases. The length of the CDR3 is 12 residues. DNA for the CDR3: TGCAGCCTAGACAGGGGTCAAGAGACCCAGTACTTC. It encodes CSLDRGQETQYF.

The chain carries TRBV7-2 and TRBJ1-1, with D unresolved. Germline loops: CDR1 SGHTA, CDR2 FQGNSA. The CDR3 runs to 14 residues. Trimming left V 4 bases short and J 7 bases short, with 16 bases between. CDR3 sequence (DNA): TGTGCCAGCAGCTCCACGAGGTGGAGCTTTGAAGCTTTCTTT. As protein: CASSSTRWSFEAFF.

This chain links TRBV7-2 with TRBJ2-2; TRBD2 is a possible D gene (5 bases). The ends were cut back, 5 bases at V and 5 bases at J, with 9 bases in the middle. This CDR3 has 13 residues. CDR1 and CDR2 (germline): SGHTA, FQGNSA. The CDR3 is CASSPRGTGELFF. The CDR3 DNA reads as TGTGCCAGCAGCCCACGGGGTACCGGGGAGCTGTTTTTT.

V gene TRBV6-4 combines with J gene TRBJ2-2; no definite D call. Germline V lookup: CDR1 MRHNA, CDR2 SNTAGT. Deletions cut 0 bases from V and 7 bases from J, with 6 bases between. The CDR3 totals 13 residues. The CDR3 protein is CASSDSGVGELFF. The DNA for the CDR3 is TGTGCCAGCAGTGACTCAGGAGTCGGGGAGCTGTTTTTT.

CDR3 amino acids: CATSRTQGGTGSYTF. The CDR3 region has the DNA TGTGCCACCAGCAGAACTCAAGGGGGTACTGGTAGCTACACCTTC. The chain recombines TRBV15 with TRBJ1-2, with a possible D match to TRBD1 (6 bases). Germline V gene sequence: CDR1 LNHNV, CDR2 YYDKDF (reference sequence). The CDR3 consists of 15 residues. The germline V and J ends were trimmed by 2 bases and 9 bases, with 19 bases remaining between them.

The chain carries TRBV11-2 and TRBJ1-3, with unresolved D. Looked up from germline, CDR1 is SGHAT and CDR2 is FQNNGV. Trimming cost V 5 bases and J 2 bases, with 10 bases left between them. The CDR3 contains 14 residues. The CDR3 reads CASSRPAAGNTIYF. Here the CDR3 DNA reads TGTGCCAGCAGCCGTCCGGCGGCTGGAAACACCATATATTTT.

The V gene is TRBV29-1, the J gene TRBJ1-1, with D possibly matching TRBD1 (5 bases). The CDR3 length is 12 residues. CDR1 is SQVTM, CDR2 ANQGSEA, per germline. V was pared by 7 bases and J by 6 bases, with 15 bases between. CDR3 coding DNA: TGCAGCGCGGGGGGGGGAGCCCCTGAAGCTTTCTTT. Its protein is CSAGGGAPEAFF.